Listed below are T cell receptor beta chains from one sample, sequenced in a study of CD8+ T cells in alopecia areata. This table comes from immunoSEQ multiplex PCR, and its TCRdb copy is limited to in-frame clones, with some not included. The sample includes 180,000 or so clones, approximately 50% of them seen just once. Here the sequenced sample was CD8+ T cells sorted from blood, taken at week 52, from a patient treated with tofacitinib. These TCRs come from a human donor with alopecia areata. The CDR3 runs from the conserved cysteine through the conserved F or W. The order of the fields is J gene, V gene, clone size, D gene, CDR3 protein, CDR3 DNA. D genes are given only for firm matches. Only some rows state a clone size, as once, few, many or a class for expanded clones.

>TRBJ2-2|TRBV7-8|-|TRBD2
CASRGGGARDTGELFF
TGTGCCAGCAGAGGCGGGGGGGCTAGGGACACCGGGGAGCTGTTTTTT
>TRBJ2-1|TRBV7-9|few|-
CASSLIRDEQFF
TGTGCCAGCAGCCTAATCCGGGATGAGCAGTTCTTC
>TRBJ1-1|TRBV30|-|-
CAWSEKTGNTEAFF
TGTGCCTGGAGTGAAAAGACGGGGAACACTGAAGCTTTCTTT
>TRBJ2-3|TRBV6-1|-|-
CASTGHESSTDTQYF
TGTGCCAGCACTGGACACGAGTCTAGCACAGATACGCAGTATTTT
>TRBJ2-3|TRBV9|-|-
CASGDTQYF
TGTGCCTCCGGGGATACGCAGTATTTT
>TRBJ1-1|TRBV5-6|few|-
CASKRNGRGNTEAFF
TGTGCCAGCAAACGCAACGGCAGGGGGAACACTGAAGCTTTCTTT
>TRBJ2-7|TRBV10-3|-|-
CAISESEGTYEQYF
TGTGCCATCAGTGAGTCTGAGGGGACCTACGAGCAGTACTTC
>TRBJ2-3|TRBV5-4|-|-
CASSLLQGNDTQYF
TGTGCCAGCAGCTTATTGCAGGGGAATGATACGCAGTATTTT
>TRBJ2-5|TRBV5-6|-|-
CASSFWTDGIMTPETQYF
TGTGCCAGCAGCTTCTGGACTGATGGTATTATGACGCCGGAGACCCAGTACTTC
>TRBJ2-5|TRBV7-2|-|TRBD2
CASSLAGLLAGGQETQYF
TGTGCCAGCAGCTTAGCGGGGCTACTAGCGGGGGGTCAAGAGACCCAGTACTTC